This TCR beta chain is drawn from a study of T cells after yellow fever vaccination. This clonotype was detected only a few times. Its antigen remains unidentified. Study-wide results and limits: Only a minor proportion of clonotypes was detected across both CD4 and CD8 compartments. Contamination by abundant bulk-population clonotypes could be present in FACS-sorted repertoires. Among primary-vaccination clones, most reappeared after the booster, at roughly 95% for CD4 and about 90% for CD8. The study found a weaker secondary response that peaked faster, day 5 versus 15.

Trimming pared 1 base from V and 7 bases from J, leaving 17 bases between. Germline V gene lookup returns CDR1 LGHNA and CDR2 YSLEER. The CDR3 totals 15 residues. TCRdb passed the 5' RACE reads through MiXCR, listing each CDR3 protein once. The sample lists about 230,000 distinct CDR3 sequences, roughly 6.2% occurring once. The sample here was CD4+ T cells sorted from PBMCs, taken on the day of the yellow fever booster vaccination. The chain has TRBV4-3 and TRBJ2-7, with TRBD1 as a possible D gene (6 bases). The TCR originated in a man younger than 45 who received the YFV17D yellow fever vaccine. Written as DNA, the CDR3 is TGCGCCAGCAGCCAAGGGAGGTTGGGGGCGGAAGAGCAGTACTTC. It translates to CASSQGRLGAEEQYF.